The rows below give T cell receptor beta chains drawn from one sample of a study of CD8 T cells in ankylosing spondylitis. MiXCR, applied by TCRdb to the 5' RACE reads, yields one record per CDR3 protein. The profile shows approximately 400,000 distinct CDR3 sequences, roughly 25% of them singletons. Material: blood, either unsorted or a sorted T cell fraction (not recorded which). All receptors derive from a male donor with ankylosing spondylitis. The CDR3 runs from the conserved cysteine through the conserved F or W. The D gene is left open where the match is weak. The size entry is marked missing in some rows and otherwise reads once, few, many or a size class.

>NA|15|NA|TRBV9|TRBJ2-2
CASSVGGSYTGELFF
TGTGCCAGCAGCGTAGGTGGTAGCTACACCGGGGAGCTGTTTTTT
>many|14|NA|TRBV18|TRBJ1-2
CASSPPGGGYGYTF
TGTGCCAGCTCACCGCCCGGGGGGGGCTATGGCTACACCTTC
>NA|18|NA|TRBV20-1|TRBJ1-5
CSARDGPGRGGVNQPQHF
TGCAGTGCTAGAGATGGACCAGGAAGGGGTGGGGTCAATCAGCCCCAGCATTTT
>NA|17|NA|TRBV12-3/TRBV12-4|TRBJ2-1
CASLLHRGTGKVNEQFF
TGTGCCAGCCTTCTTCACCGAGGAACCGGAAAAGTCAATGAGCAGTTCTTC
>NA|16|TRBD1|TRBV5-1|TRBJ1-1
CASSKGQGPRGTEAFF
TGCGCCAGCAGTAAGGGACAGGGGCCTCGAGGAACTGAAGCTTTCTTT
>NA|12|TRBD2|TRBV10-3|TRBJ2-1
CAISASGIEQFF
TGTGCCATCAGTGCTAGCGGGATTGAGCAGTTCTTC
>NA|14|NA|TRBV9|TRBJ1-5
CASSVDSFDQPQHF
TGTGCCAGCAGCGTAGACAGCTTTGATCAGCCCCAGCATTTT
>many|14|NA|TRBV12-3/TRBV12-4|TRBJ1-1
CASVGGAGNTEAFF
TGTGCCAGCGTGGGGGGGGCAGGGAACACTGAAGCTTTCTTT
>few|16|TRBD2|TRBV7-9|TRBJ2-1
CASSLVGVAGDNEQFF
TGTGCCAGCAGCTTAGTGGGGGTAGCGGGAGACAATGAGCAGTTCTTC
>NA|15|TRBD2|TRBV4-1|TRBJ2-3
CASSLGTSGADTQYF
TGCGCCAGCAGCCTGGGGACTAGCGGGGCAGATACGCAGTATTTT
>NA|15|TRBD2|TRBV20-1|TRBJ2-5
CSASSASGAQETQYF
TGCAGTGCTAGTTCGGCTAGCGGGGCCCAAGAGACCCAGTACTTC
>NA|16|TRBD1|TRBV20-1|TRBJ2-7
CSAPTGAQSLSYEQYF
TGCAGTGCTCCGACAGGGGCCCAATCCCTCTCCTACGAGCAGTACTTC
>NA|12|NA|TRBV7-2|TRBJ2-7
CASSRYSGEQYF
TGTGCCAGCAGCAGGTACTCCGGCGAGCAGTACTTC
>NA|15|NA|TRBV20-1|TRBJ2-3
CSASLLAYSTDTQYF
TGCAGTGCTAGCCTACTAGCTTATAGCACAGATACGCAGTATTTT
>few|13|NA|TRBV7-2|TRBJ2-4
CASSRGRKNIQYF
TGTGCCAGCAGCCGGGGACGTAAAAACATTCAGTACTTC
>few|16|NA|TRBV3-1|TRBJ2-1
CASSQMGHSTYNEQFF
TGTGCCAGCAGCCAAATGGGACATTCGACCTACAATGAGCAGTTCTTC
>NA|13|NA|TRBV7-2|TRBJ2-1
CASTRKTRDEQFF
TGTGCCAGCACCAGGAAGACGCGCGATGAGCAGTTCTTC
>NA|14|NA|TRBV7-9|TRBJ1-1
CASSLSKTATEAFF
TGTGCCAGCAGCTTATCTAAAACTGCCACTGAAGCTTTCTTT
>NA|17|NA|TRBV5-6|TRBJ1-2
CASSSIAGRIANYGYTF
TGTGCCAGCAGCTCAATTGCGGGACGAATAGCTAACTATGGCTACACCTTC
>few|15|NA|TRBV11-3|TRBJ2-3
CASSLGRSHTDTQYF
TGTGCCAGCAGCTTAGGGAGGTCACACACAGATACGCAGTATTTT
>many|16|TRBD2|TRBV5-6|TRBJ2-3
CASSSSVGRATDTQYF
TGTGCCAGCAGTTCGTCGGTCGGGAGGGCCACAGATACGCAGTATTTT
>NA|15|TRBD2|TRBV20-1|TRBJ2-3
CSAPWTSGYTDTQYF
TGCAGTGCGCCTTGGACTAGTGGGTACACAGATACGCAGTATTTT
>few|16|NA|TRBV4-1|TRBJ1-1
CASSQDFPGRDTEAFF
TGCGCCAGCAGCCAAGATTTCCCGGGGCGGGACACTGAAGCTTTCTTT
>NA|12|NA|TRBV20-1|TRBJ2-5
CSARLVQETQYF
TGCAGTGCTAGACTAGTCCAAGAGACCCAGTACTTC
>NA|16|NA|TRBV7-9|TRBJ1-6
CASSPTDASVGSPLHF
TGTGCCAGCAGCCCAACGGACGCCTCGGTGGGATCACCCCTCCACTTT
>NA|15|TRBD2|TRBV20-1|TRBJ2-3
CSASRPGLAGDTQYF
TGCAGTGCTAGCCGGCCGGGACTAGCCGGAGATACGCAGTATTTT
>few|15|NA|TRBV15|TRBJ2-1
CATSRVVSGYNEQFF
TGTGCCACCAGCAGAGTTGTTAGCGGTTACAATGAGCAGTTCTTC
>NA|12|NA|TRBV30|TRBJ1-1
CALSQADTEAFF
TGTGCCCTGTCCCAGGCGGACACTGAAGCTTTCTTT
>NA|12|NA|TRBV5-5|TRBJ1-4
CASSLNHEKLFF
TGTGCCAGCAGCTTGAATCATGAAAAACTGTTTTTT
>few|15|TRBD1|TRBV24-1|TRBJ2-5
CATSDRQGLVETQYF
TGTGCCACCAGTGACCGACAGGGTTTGGTAGAGACCCAGTACTTC
>once|15|NA|TRBV18|TRBJ1-6
CASSPTRTLNSPLHF
TGTGCCAGCTCACCCACCCGGACCCTTAATTCACCCCTCCACTTT
>NA|15|TRBD2|TRBV4-2|TRBJ2-1
CASSQSGTSGDEQFF
TGTGCCAGCAGCCAATCCGGGACTAGCGGCGATGAGCAGTTCTTC
>NA|15|NA|TRBV5-1|TRBJ2-3
CASSLAYRSTDTQYF
TGCGCCAGCAGCTTGGCCTACCGTAGCACAGATACGCAGTATTTT
>many|18|NA|TRBV11-2|TRBJ2-2
CATPFRGSGAANTGELFF
TGTGCCACCCCATTTCGGGGTAGCGGAGCAGCGAACACCGGGGAGCTGTTTTTT
>NA|15|NA|TRBV7-2|TRBJ2-1
CASSYERASYNEQFF
TGTGCCAGCAGCTACGAGCGGGCCTCCTACAATGAGCAGTTCTTC
>many|18|TRBD2|TRBV20-1|TRBJ2-1
CSARETVWSGGSYNEQFF
TGCAGTGCTAGAGAAACGGTCTGGTCGGGGGGTTCCTACAATGAGCAGTTCTTC
>NA|14|NA|TRBV20-1|TRBJ1-1
CSASSPGRDTEAFF
TGCAGTGCTAGTTCGCCAGGGCGGGACACTGAAGCTTTCTTT